Shown below are 7 T cell receptor beta chains from a single sample sequenced in a study of early T cells in non-severe SARS-CoV-2 infection. In TCRdb, the 5' RACE reads were re-called with MiXCR into one record per CDR3 protein. The table shows around 81,000 distinct CDR3 sequences, with 14% to 15% occurring only once. Sample: whole blood. Receptors originate from an adult who was a healthcare worker with PCR-confirmed SARS-CoV-2 infection or an uninfected control (not recorded which).

The chain employs TRBV7-3 and TRBJ2-2; the D is unclear. Trimming took off 4 bases at V and 2 bases at J, with 11 bases between the two ends. Germline V lookup: CDR1 SGHTA, CDR2 FQGTGA. The CDR3 sequence is 15 residues long. DNA for the CDR3: TGTGCCAGCAGCTCCGAGGCAGTAAACACCGGGGAGCTGTTTTTT. It is translated as CASSSEAVNTGELFF.

The chain joins TRBV21-1 to TRBJ2-1; TRBD1 was called by the table and not checked on the DNA. TRBV21-1 is a documented pseudogene. The CDR3 consists of 16 residues. As DNA, the CDR3 is TGTGCCAGCAGCAAGTTTGGGACCCTCGCCGACAATGAGCAGTTCTTC. Translating gives CASSKFGTLADNEQFF.

V gene TRBV4-2 combines with J gene TRBJ2-3, with D unresolved. V dropped 1 base and J dropped 4 bases, with 6 bases sitting between them. Germline V gene lookup returns CDR1 LGHNA and CDR2 YNFKEQ. CDR3 length equals 13 residues. The CDR3 spells CASSQVRADTQYF. The CDR3 DNA is TGTGCCAGCAGCCAAGTCAGAGCAGATACGCAGTATTTT.

This clonotype has a single count. The rearrangement uses TRBV20-1 and TRBJ2-3; the D gene could be TRBD1 or TRBD2 (5 bases each). The V gene lost 6 bases and the J gene lost 5 bases, with 21 bases spanning the gap. The CDR3 loop spans 15 amino acids. Germline V gives CDR1 DFQATT, CDR2 SNEGSKA (reference sequence). As DNA, the CDR3 is TGCAGTGCCATAAACCGGGACCAGAAGGGAGATACGCAGTATTTT. Its protein is CSAINRDQKGDTQYF.

This clonotype has more than one count but fewer than ten. The rearrangement joins TRBV4-3 to TRBJ2-3, with 7 positions matching TRBD1. The V gene's germline CDR1 is LGHNA and CDR2 YSLEER. CDR3 size: 18 residues. Trimming removed 2 bases from V and 2 bases from J; junction bases left unmatched: 13. The CDR3 bases are TGCGCCAGCAGCCAAAACCCCGTATTACAGGGGCTCACAGATACGCAGTATTTT. Amino acid sequence: CASSQNPVLQGLTDTQYF.

The V and J genes are TRBV7-9 and TRBJ2-3, with D perhaps TRBD2 (6 bases). CDR1 SEHNR and CDR2 FQNEAQ come from the germline V gene (reference sequence). This CDR3 contains 15 residues. The V end lost 2 bases, the J end lost 4 bases, and 13 bases lay between the germline ends. The CDR3 coding sequence is TGTGCCAGCAGCTTATTGAACGGGGGTCCAGATACGCAGTATTTT. Residues: CASSLLNGGPDTQYF.

This clonotype was seen a few times. The genes are TRBV7-9 and TRBJ2-1; D is unclear. The CDR3 has 14 amino acids. Trimming removed 0 bases at V and 6 bases at J, with 9 bases between. The V gene's germline CDR1 is SEHNR and CDR2 FQNEAQ (reference sequence). The CDR3 loop reads CASSLALSPNEQFF. DNA of the CDR3: TGTGCCAGCAGCTTAGCGCTTTCGCCCAATGAGCAGTTCTTC.